Here is one T cell receptor beta chain with its context. This record comes from a study of blood T cell repertoires in COVID-19. Study-wide context: Collection of acute and convalescent COVID-19 samples took place in the United States, Italy and Spain. T cells, B-cell-depleted T cells, or PBMCs supplied cDNA or gDNA.

Original data processing: From reference gene primer amplification, estimates of nucleated cell counts were derived. Sequencing was performed with immunoSEQ multiplex PCR; in TCRdb, only in-frame clones are kept and a portion is missing. V, J and clone size were drawn from that table, and D and trimming were deduced from the DNA. The sample carries around 150,000 clones, approximately 91% recorded once. The ends were cut back, 4 bases at V and 4 bases at J, with 13 bases in the middle. The CDR3 length is 14 residues. Germline V gene sequence: CDR1 MNHNY, CDR2 SVGAGI (reference sequence). Sequencing was done on a sample of peripheral blood. The TCR was taken from a man aged 50 to 60 with active or convalescent COVID-19. V usage is TRBV6-6 and J usage is TRBJ1-1; D possibly corresponds to TRBD1 (6 bases). Here the CDR3 DNA reads TGTGCCAGCAGTTTCCAACCAGGGGCCACTGAAGCTTTCTTT. It codes for CASSFQPGATEAFF.